Following are 25 T cell receptor beta chains from one sample sequenced in a study of OX40 agonist ivuxolimab in advanced cancers. Measured with immunoSEQ multiplex PCR; TCRdb has only the in-frame clones, and not every one. The sample lists fewer than 55,000 clones; 85% to 90% were seen once. The sample consisted of CD4+ or CD8+ T cells sorted from blood, taken in a trial of the OX40 agonist ivuxolimab. The receptors were gathered from an adult with an advanced solid tumor such as melanoma, head and neck, liver or kidney cancer.

The V and J genes are TRBV29-1 and TRBJ2-2; 8 positions match TRBD1. This CDR3 has 13 residues. V gave up 6 bases and J gave up 6 bases; unmatched junction bases: 6. The germline CDR1 and CDR2 sequences are SQVTM and ANQGSEA. The CDR3 sequence is CSVATGGAGELFF. CDR3 DNA: TGCAGCGTCGCTACAGGGGGTGCCGGGGAGCTGTTTTTT.

This clone was observed a handful of times. The chain uses TRBV21-1 and TRBJ2-5; the table's D gene call, TRBD2, was not cross checked with the DNA. TRBV21-1 is a pseudogene segment. The CDR3 consists of 16 residues. In nucleotides, the CDR3 is TGTGCCAGCAGCAAAGTTAGCGGGGGCATTCAAGAGACCCAGTACTTC. As protein: CASSKVSGGIQETQYF.

The V and J genes are TRBV6-5 and TRBJ1-1, with unresolved D. Looked up from germline, CDR1 is MNHEY and CDR2 is SVGAGI. The CDR3 is made up of 16 amino acids. V was cut by 4 bases and J by 1 base, with 16 bases left in between. The CDR3 DNA is TGTGCCAGCAGTTCGCAGGATCCCAAGGGGAACACTGAAGCTTTCTTT. This translates into CASSSQDPKGNTEAFF.

This clone was observed a single time. The rearrangement links TRBV6-1 to TRBJ2-3; 14 bases align to TRBD2. The CDR3 is made up of 16 amino acids. Trimming cost V 3 bases and J 1 base; bases outside gene matches: 0. The V gene's germline CDR1 is MNHNS and CDR2 SASEGT. CDR3 bases: TGTGCCAGCAGTGAGGGACTAGCGGGGGGCACAGATACGCAGTATTTT. Its protein product is CASSEGLAGGTDTQYF.

The rearrangement joins TRBV25-1 to TRBJ2-7, with 7 bases that match TRBD2. Per germline, CDR1 MGHDK and CDR2 SYGVNS. V was pared by 5 bases and J by 3 bases, with 10 bases of the junction left unmatched. CDR3 length equals 15 residues. The CDR3 DNA reads as TGTGCCAGCAGTTACCCCAGCGGGAAAAGCTACGAGCAGTACTTC. The encoded protein is CASSYPSGKSYEQYF.

This chain joins TRBV18 and TRBJ2-7; no definite D call. Germline V CDR1 and CDR2: KGHSH, LQKENI. The CDR3 consists of 15 residues. Trimming shortened V by 6 bases and J by 2 bases, and 17 bases separated the two germline ends. CDR3 in DNA: TGTGCCAGCTCTCCCGCCCGAGGTACGCCCTACGAGCAGTACTTC. It translates to CASSPARGTPYEQYF. Using reference TRBV18 and TRBJ2-7 for the parts outside the CDR3, the full variable domain is NAGVMQNPRHLVRRRGQEARLRCSPMKGHSHVYWYRQLPEEGLKFMVYLQKENIIDESGMPKERFSAEFPKEGPSILRIQQVVRGDSAAYFCASSPARGTPYEQYFGPGTRLTVT.

This clone has only one observation. The chain has TRBV15 and TRBJ2-3, with 9 bases lining up with TRBD1. V was pared by 5 bases and J by 5 bases, with 11 bases of the junction left unmatched. CDR1 is LNHNV, CDR2 YYDKDF, per germline (reference sequence). CDR3 size: 16 residues. CDR3 sequence reads: CATSGPGTGSLDTQYF. Written as DNA, the CDR3 is TGTGCCACCAGCGGACCCGGGACAGGGTCCCTAGATACGCAGTATTTT.

The chain carries TRBV29-1 and TRBJ1-1; D unclear. The CDR3 loop spans 15 amino acids. Germline CDR1 is SQVTM and CDR2 is ANQGSEA. V was trimmed by 4 bases and J by 1 base, leaving 16 bases between them. The CDR3 region has the DNA TGCAGCGTTGCGAGGAGGGAGGCGGGGAACACTGAAGCTTTCTTT. This codes for CSVARREAGNTEAFF.

The J gene is TRBJ1-4, the V gene TRBV5-1, with D unresolved. The CDR3 spans 14 residues. Germline lookup yields CDR1 SGHRS and CDR2 YFSETQ. The V end lost 2 bases, the J end lost 3 bases, and 8 bases lay between the germline ends. The CDR3 region is CASSFIEPNEKLFF. The CDR3 region has the DNA TGCGCCAGCAGCTTTATCGAGCCTAATGAAAAACTGTTTTTT.

The chain has TRBV6-6 and TRBJ1-3; D is undetermined. The CDR3 spans 15 residues. V gave up 7 bases and J gave up 0 bases, with 13 bases separating them. Germline lookup yields CDR1 MNHNY and CDR2 SVGAGI (reference sequence). Here the CDR3 DNA reads TGTGCCAGCAAGACCAGGAGCAGCTCTGGAAACACCATATATTTT. The encoded protein is CASKTRSSSGNTIYF.

There are a few counts of this clone. The chain links TRBV5-4 to TRBJ2-7, with no clear D. CDR1 SGHNT and CDR2 YYREEE come from the germline V gene (reference sequence). CDR3 size: 16 residues. V lost 4 bases and J 0 bases, leaving 17 bases between the germline ends. The CDR3, as DNA: TGTGCCAGCAGCGCCGGACCCCTCCGGGCCTCCTACGAGCAGTACTTC. Translation: CASSAGPLRASYEQYF. Full variable domain (outside the CDR3, taken from reference TRBV5-4 and TRBJ2-7): ETGVTQSPTHLIKTRGQQVTLRCSSQSGHNTVSWYQQALGQGPQFIFQYYREEENGRGNFPPRFSGLQFPNYSSELNVNALELDDSALYLCASSAGPLRASYEQYFGPGTRLTVT.

The chain combines TRBV21-1 with TRBJ2-1; the table assigns TRBD2, which was not confirmed against the DNA. TRBV21-1 is termed a pseudogene. This CDR3 region has 15 residues. The CDR3 DNA sequence: TGTGCCAGCAGCCCGACTAGCGGGGAGTACAATGAGCAGTTCTTC. This encodes CASSPTSGEYNEQFF.

This chain connects TRBV12-2 to TRBJ2-1; the table's D call TRBD2 went unverified against the DNA. TRBV12-2 is a listed pseudogene. The CDR3 is made up of 18 amino acids. DNA for the CDR3: TGTGCAAGTCGCTTAGCGCGGGTGACTAGCGGGACCTACAATGAGCAGTTCTTC. It codes for CASRLARVTSGTYNEQFF.

The chain is built from TRBV18 and TRBJ1-5; TRBD1 aligns across 8 bases. This CDR3 spans 14 amino acids. After removal of 6 bases from V and 4 bases from J, the junction contained 5 bases not matched to a gene. Germline lookup yields CDR1 KGHSH and CDR2 LQKENI. The DNA for the CDR3 is TGTGCCAGCTCCGGGACAGGCGAGAATCAGCCCCAGCATTTT. Translating it yields CASSGTGENQPQHF.

V gene TRBV19 combines with J gene TRBJ2-2; 10 positions agree with TRBD1. The CDR3 consists of 15 residues. Germline CDR1 is LNHDA and CDR2 is SQIVND (reference sequence). With 8 bases clipped from V and 6 bases from J, the junction kept 9 bases outside the gene matches. The CDR3 DNA sequence: TGTGCCAGTTTTCCGGGACAGGGGTCCCCCGGGGAGCTGTTTTTT. Translating it yields CASFPGQGSPGELFF.

The CDR3 nucleotides read TGTGCCAGTAACCAACAGGGAATGCCCCCAGCTTTCTTT. Translation: CASNQQGMPPAFF. V usage is TRBV19 and J usage is TRBJ1-1; tentatively, D is TRBD1 (6 bases). CDR3 length equals 13 residues. CDR1 and CDR2 from the germline V gene are LNHDA and SQIVND (reference sequence). The V gene lost 7 bases and the J gene lost 10 bases, with 19 bases spanning the gap.

The chain employs TRBV19 and TRBJ2-5; the match to TRBD2 covers 10 bases. CDR1 is LNHDA, CDR2 SQIVND, per germline (reference sequence). The CDR3 is 16 residues long. Losses at the gene ends were 6 bases for V and 2 bases for J; bases not matched to a gene: 9. The DNA of the CDR3 is TGTGCCAGTAGCCGAATTGGACTAGCGGCACAAGAGACCCAGTACTTC. This codes for CASSRIGLAAQETQYF.

This clone was seen once. The chain uses TRBV18 and TRBJ1-2, with unresolved D. Germline V CDR1 and CDR2: KGHSH, LQKENI. Trimming took off 1 base at V and 2 bases at J, with 8 bases between the two ends. This CDR3 is 14 amino acids long. CDR3 nucleotide sequence: TGTGCCAGCTCACCACAGCCCCAGAACTATGGCTACACCTTC. Its protein is CASSPQPQNYGYTF. The variable domain in full, with the rest retrieved from reference TRBV18 and TRBJ1-2, is NAGVMQNPRHLVRRRGQEARLRCSPMKGHSHVYWYRQLPEEGLKFMVYLQKENIIDESGMPKERFSAEFPKEGPSILRIQQVVRGDSAAYFCASSPQPQNYGYTFGSGTRLTVV.

The J gene is TRBJ1-1, the V gene TRBV6-6; D unresolved. CDR3 length: 13 amino acids. The V gene's germline CDR1 is MNHNY and CDR2 SVGAGI (reference sequence). With 5 bases removed from V and 4 bases from J, the gap between germline ends came to 11 bases. Written as DNA, the CDR3 is TGTGCCAGCAGTACCCGAGGTATCACTGAAGCTTTCTTT. The encoded protein is CASSTRGITEAFF.

This clone has only one observation. The J gene is TRBJ2-1, the V gene TRBV9; 9 nucleotides match TRBD2. The CDR3 totals 19 residues. Germline assignment: CDR1 SGDLS and CDR2 YYNGEE. J gave up 0 bases and V 4 bases, and 14 bases lay outside the gene matches. The DNA of the CDR3 is TGTGCCAGCAGCTCCCGGGGTAGCGGGGGCCCTCACTCCTACAATGAGCAGTTCTTC. The encoded protein is CASSSRGSGGPHSYNEQFF.

CDR3 sequence: CASRVGQGDSPLHF. In nucleotides, the CDR3 is TGTGCCAGCCGAGTCGGACAGGGTGATTCACCCCTCCACTTT. This sequence joins TRBV6-6 and TRBJ1-6, with TRBD1 identical over 8 bases. With 8 bases clipped from V and 8 bases from J, the junction kept 8 bases outside the gene matches. CDR1 and CDR2 from the germline V gene are MNHNY and SVGAGI (reference sequence). CDR3 length: 14 amino acids.

This chain uses TRBV28 with TRBJ1-2; 7 bases match TRBD1. The J segment lost 9 bases and the V segment lost 3 bases, leaving 10 bases of the junction unmatched. The CDR3 has 14 residues. Germline V gene data show CDR1 as MDHEN and CDR2 as SYDVKM. CDR3 amino acids: CASSFGDSPRSYTF. The CDR3 DNA reads as TGTGCCAGCAGTTTTGGGGACAGCCCGAGGAGCTACACCTTC.

The chain links TRBV5-4 to TRBJ2-3, with a possible D match to TRBD2 (6 bases). The CDR3 extends over 14 amino acids. Trimming pared 5 bases from V and 0 bases from J, leaving 10 bases between. Germline V CDR1 and CDR2: SGHNT, YYREEE (reference sequence). CDR3 DNA: TGTGCCAGCAGTAATCGGGGGAGCACAGATACGCAGTATTTT. Residues: CASSNRGSTDTQYF.

This chain uses TRBV9 with TRBJ2-1, with TRBD1 matching 9 bases. CDR1 and CDR2 (germline): SGDLS, YYNGEE. V dropped 3 bases and J dropped 6; count of bases not matched to a gene: 10. The CDR3 is 16 residues long. The CDR3 sequence: CASSARPGQGFNEQFF. Here the CDR3 DNA reads TGTGCCAGCAGCGCACGTCCGGGACAGGGATTCAATGAGCAGTTCTTC.

The chain joins TRBV28 to TRBJ2-1; 9 nucleotides align to TRBD2. CDR3 length: 19 residues. Germline CDR1 reads MDHEN; CDR2 reads SYDVKM. J gave up 6 bases and V 3 bases, and 18 bases lay outside the gene matches. CDR3 DNA sequence: TGTGCCAGCAGTTTGGCGGGAGGGCTATTCTCGGGGACACTCAATGAGCAGTTCTTC. It yields the protein CASSLAGGLFSGTLNEQFF.